The next 5 T cell receptor beta chains were all read from a single sample in a study of T cell repertoires in cytomegalovirus infection. What these receptors recognize is not known. TCRdb called the reads again in MiXCR, with one record for every CDR3 protein. This table has 370,000 or so distinct CDR3 sequences, nearly 35% appearing once. The sample here was cultured PBMCs, taken from culture after CMV antigen stimulation. The source of these receptors is a human donor in good health (CMV status not recorded). Some clones in this sample may be carry-over from other donors' samples.

This clonotype was picked up a small number of times. The V call is TRBV4-1, the J call TRBJ1-1; the D gene is possibly TRBD1 (5 bases). The germline CDR1 and CDR2 sequences are MGHRA and YSYEKL. Deletions cut 6 bases from V and 1 base from J, with 21 bases between. CDR3 size: 17 residues. Written as DNA, the CDR3 is TGCGCCAGCAGTGGCGGGGCAGGTGGGTTCAGGAACACTGAAGCTTTCTTT. This codes for CASSGGAGGFRNTEAFF.

This clonotype was counted at least ten times. CDR3 DNA: TGTGCCAGCAGCTCAAGCCGGACTATTGGAAACACCATATATTTT. This gives the protein CASSSSRTIGNTIYF. The chain couples TRBV7-2 to TRBJ1-3; no reliable D call. The CDR3 has 15 residues. The V end was cut by 4 bases, the J end by 3 bases, with 13 bases between. Germline values: CDR1 SGHTA, CDR2 FQGNSA.

V is TRBV28 and J is TRBJ1-1; D possibly corresponds to TRBD1 (6 bases). Trimming pared 6 bases from V and 7 bases from J, leaving 21 bases between. The CDR3 sequence is 15 residues long. Germline V gene data show CDR1 as MDHEN and CDR2 as SYDVKM. CDR3: CASSRTADRHGEAFF. DNA for the CDR3: TGTGCCAGCAGCCGGACAGCCGATCGGCACGGTGAAGCTTTCTTT. The whole variable domain, remainder taken from reference TRBV28 and TRBJ1-1, is DVKVTQSSRYLVKRTGEKVFLECVQDMDHENMFWYRQDPGLGLRLIYFSYDVKMKEKGDIPEGYSVSREKKERFSLILESASTNQTSMYLCASSRTADRHGEAFFGQGTRLTVV.

The chain combines TRBV11-2 with TRBJ2-1, with TRBD2 as a possible D gene (6 bases). Germline CDR1 is SGHAT and CDR2 is FQNNGV. The CDR3 runs 15 residues. V was shortened by 1 base and J by 5 bases, with 12 bases between the two germline ends. The CDR3 region is CASSLAGSRNNEQFF. DNA for the CDR3: TGTGCCAGCAGCTTAGCCGGGAGTAGGAACAATGAGCAGTTCTTC.

This clonotype showed up just a few times. The rearrangement links TRBV30 to TRBJ1-3; a weak D match, TRBD1 (5 bases). V lost 5 bases and J 0 bases, leaving 14 bases between the germline ends. Per the germline V gene, CDR1 is GTSNPN and CDR2 is SVGIG (reference sequence). There are 15 residues in the CDR3. This CDR3 is CAWPKDGASGNTIYF. CDR3 nucleotides: TGTGCCTGGCCTAAGGACGGGGCCTCTGGAAACACCATATATTTT.